Listed below are T cell receptor beta chains from one sample, sequenced in a study of blood T cell repertoires in COVID-19. Method: immunoSEQ multiplex PCR; TCRdb's copy keeps in-frame clones and lacks some. The sample contains over 110,000 clones, around 80% of which appear only once. Input material: peripheral blood. These receptors came from a man older than 75 with acute or convalescent COVID-19. Each CDR3 is given with its conserved first and last residue. Fields, in order: J gene, D gene, clone size, V gene, CDR3 DNA, CDR3 protein. A D gene is named only where the DNA matches it firmly. Clone size is not always given. Where it is, it says once, few, many or a class for expanded clones.

TRBJ1-2,NA,NA,TRBV3-1/TRBV3-2,TGTGCCAGCAGCCAAGCAGCGTCCCGGACTACCTATGGCTACACCTTC,CASSQAASRTTYGYTF
TRBJ1-4,NA,NA,TRBV7-9,TGTGCCAGCAGGACGGGGGGTACGGCTAATGAAAAACTGTTTTTT,CASRTGGTANEKLFF
TRBJ2-3,NA,NA,TRBV2,TGTGCCAGCAGTGACGGGTCTAGCACAGATACGCAGTATTTT,CASSDGSSTDTQYF
TRBJ2-1,TRBD1,NA,TRBV11-2,TGTGCCAGCAGCTCTGCCGGGACAGGGGGCTATGAGCAGTTCTTC,CASSSAGTGGYEQFF
TRBJ2-2,NA,NA,TRBV5-8,TGTGCCAGCAGCTTAAAGCGGGTTAACACCGGGGAGCTGTTTTTT,CASSLKRVNTGELFF
TRBJ2-3,NA,NA,TRBV9,TGTGCCAGCAGCGTACCTACAGATACGCAGTATTTT,CASSVPTDTQYF
TRBJ2-2,NA,NA,TRBV7-9,TGTGCCAGCAGCTTGGAGTACACCGGGGAGCTGTTTTTT,CASSLEYTGELFF
TRBJ1-5,NA,NA,TRBV6-5,TGTGCCAGCAGTTACAGGAGGAGTCAGCCCCAGCATTTT,CASSYRRSQPQHF
TRBJ1-2,NA,NA,TRBV5-8,TGTGCCAGCAGCTCAAAGGGGCTCTATGGCTACACCTTC,CASSSKGLYGYTF
TRBJ2-2,NA,NA,TRBV7-2,TGTGCCAGCAGCTTAGGACTTTTCACCGGGGAGCTGTTTTTT,CASSLGLFTGELFF
TRBJ1-1,NA,few,TRBV19,TGTGCCAGTAGTCCAGGGCTGGGGACTGAAGCTTTCTTT,CASSPGLGTEAFF
TRBJ1-1,TRBD1,NA,TRBV28,TGTGCCAGCAGTTGGACAGGAAGGGGGATGTTGAACACTGAAGCTTTCTTT,CASSWTGRGMLNTEAFF
TRBJ1-1,TRBD1,NA,TRBV5-4,TGTGCCAGCAGCTTTGACAGGGGGTACACTGAAGCTTTCTTT,CASSFDRGYTEAFF
TRBJ2-7,NA,NA,TRBV7-9,TGTGCCAGCAGCTCGACAGCAGGGAATCCCTACGAGCAGTACTTC,CASSSTAGNPYEQYF
TRBJ2-1,TRBD2,NA,TRBV9,TGTGCCAGCAGCCCCCGGGGGGAGACCTACAATGAGCAGTTCTTC,CASSPRGETYNEQFF
TRBJ1-6,TRBD1,NA,TRBV5-1,TGCGCCAGCAGGGACCGGGACAGGGGACTCCTAGGGGGTTCACCCCTCCACTTT,CASRDRDRGLLGGSPLHF
TRBJ2-7,NA,NA,TRBV7-2,TGTGCCAGCAGCCAAGGCAGGTCCGAGCAGTACTTC,CASSQGRSEQYF
TRBJ1-6,NA,few,TRBV5-5,TGTGCCAGCAGCGCCCAGGAGGCACCCCTCCACTTT,CASSAQEAPLHF
TRBJ2-1,TRBD1,NA,TRBV7-2,TGTGCCAGCAGCGGCGGACAGGGGAGGTGGGAGCAGTTCTTC,CASSGGQGRWEQFF
TRBJ2-2,NA,NA,TRBV21-1,TGTGCCAGCAGCAAATGGAGTCGGTACAGGGCGAACACCGGGGAGCTGTTTTTT,CASSKWSRYRANTGELFF
TRBJ1-2,TRBD1,NA,TRBV29-1,TGCAGCGTTGAAGGGAGGGACAGCCGTGGCTACACCTTC,CSVEGRDSRGYTF
TRBJ2-3,NA,NA,TRBV7-3,TGTGCCAGCAGCTTCGGCAGGGGCGGGACAGATACGCAGTATTTT,CASSFGRGGTDTQYF
TRBJ1-4,TRBD1,once,TRBV19,TGTGCCAGTAGTACCGGACAGGGGTTCAATGAAAAACTGTTTTTT,CASSTGQGFNEKLFF
TRBJ1-2,NA,few,TRBV7-8,TGTGCCAGCAGCGCGCGGACCGAAGGGGGCTATGGCTACACCTTC,CASSARTEGGYGYTF
TRBJ2-1,TRBD1,NA,TRBV4-1,TGCGCCAGCAGCCTCCGACAGGGGGACTACAATGAGCAGTTCTTC,CASSLRQGDYNEQFF
TRBJ1-4,TRBD1,NA,TRBV28,TGTGCCAGCAGTTTTAGGGGGACAGATTTCGAAAAACTGTTTTTT,CASSFRGTDFEKLFF
TRBJ2-5,TRBD2,NA,TRBV29-1,TGCAGCGACCGACTAGCGGGGGGTCAAGAGACCCAGTACTTC,CSDRLAGGQETQYF
TRBJ2-4,TRBD1,NA,TRBV18,TGTGCCAGCTCAGCACAGACAGGGGGCTATGGGTACATTCAGTACTTC,CASSAQTGGYGYIQYF
TRBJ2-5,NA,many,TRBV7-9,TGTGCCAGCAGCTTAGCGGAGGACTTC,CASSLAEDF
TRBJ1-1,TRBD1,NA,TRBV6-5,TGTGCCAGCCAGGGTCAGGGGACAGGGGGTACTGAAGCTTTCTTT,CASQGQGTGGTEAFF
TRBJ2-2,TRBD2,NA,TRBV7-2,TGTGCCAGCAGCTTCCCGGGACTAGCGGGAACCGGGGAGCTGTTTTTT,CASSFPGLAGTGELFF
TRBJ1-2,NA,few,TRBV3-1/TRBV3-2,TGTGCCAGCAGCCAAGATTTGGGTCTGGAGGGCTACACCTTC,CASSQDLGLEGYTF
TRBJ1-5,TRBD1,NA,TRBV7-9,TGTGCCAGCAGCTTAGCCGGGACAGGGGTCCAGCCCCAGCATTTT,CASSLAGTGVQPQHF
TRBJ2-6,TRBD2,NA,TRBV10-3,TGTGCCATCAGGAAGACTAGCGGGGCTTTCTCTGGGGCCAACGTCCTGACTTTC,CAIRKTSGAFSGANVLTF
TRBJ1-5,NA,NA,TRBV21-1,TGTGCCAGCAGCTCCCGTAGTTCGGGGGTTAATAGCAATCAGCCCCAGCATTTT,CASSSRSSGVNSNQPQHF
TRBJ2-1,NA,NA,TRBV2,TGTGCCAGCACCCAGGGCTACTCCTACAATGAGCAGTTCTTC,CASTQGYSYNEQFF
TRBJ1-1,TRBD1,NA,TRBV4-2,TGTGCCAGCAGCCAAGTGTACCGGACAGGCCGCACCGACACTGAAGCTTTCTTT,CASSQVYRTGRTDTEAFF
TRBJ2-1,NA,NA,TRBV28,TGTGCCAGCGGGGTAGCGGCCTACAATGAGCAGTTCTTC,CASGVAAYNEQFF
TRBJ2-1,TRBD1,NA,TRBV19,TGTGCCAGCTCCTGGACAGGGGTCAATGAGCAGTTCTTC,CASSWTGVNEQFF
TRBJ1-5,TRBD1,few,TRBV2,TGTGCCAGCAGGGGAGACAGGGAAGAGAGCAATCAGCCCCAGCATTTT,CASRGDREESNQPQHF
TRBJ1-5,NA,NA,TRBV20-1,TGCAGTGCTAGTGGCGGGACTGGTAGCAATCAGCCCCAGCATTTT,CSASGGTGSNQPQHF
TRBJ2-3,NA,NA,TRBV29-1,TGCAGCGTTGCCACTAGCACAGATACGCAGTATTTT,CSVATSTDTQYF
TRBJ1-1,NA,once,TRBV7-2,TGTGCCAGCAGCTCCACAGGTGAAACTGAAGCTTTCTTT,CASSSTGETEAFF
TRBJ1-3,NA,many,TRBV3-1/TRBV3-2,TGTGCCAGCAGCCCGGGTGCGGGCGCGGATTCTGGAAACACCATATATTTT,CASSPGAGADSGNTIYF
TRBJ2-1,TRBD2,NA,TRBV5-7,TGTGCCAGCAGCTTGGAAGGGCCGCGCGGGGGTTCCTACAATGAGCAGTTCTTC,CASSLEGPRGGSYNEQFF
TRBJ2-1,NA,NA,TRBV4-1,TGCGCCAGCAGCCAAGTTTCGAGGGGGGGCTATCTATACAATGAGCAGTTCTTC,CASSQVSRGGYLYNEQFF
TRBJ2-3,NA,once,TRBV28,TGTGCCAGCAGTTTGGGCAGGAGCACAGATACGCAGTATTTT,CASSLGRSTDTQYF
TRBJ2-3,TRBD2,once,TRBV19,TGTGCCAGTACACGACTAGCGGGGGGCCCCACAGATACGCAGTATTTT,CASTRLAGGPTDTQYF
TRBJ1-4,TRBD1,NA,TRBV7-9,TGTGCCAGCAGCCCCCAACAGGGGCCCCCAGGCGAAAAACTGTTTTTT,CASSPQQGPPGEKLFF
TRBJ1-1,TRBD1,NA,TRBV11-2,TGTGCCAGCAGCTTAGCTCGGCAGGGGGTAAGGACTGAAGCTTTCTTT,CASSLARQGVRTEAFF
TRBJ1-5,NA,NA,TRBV6-1,TGTGCCAGCAGTGAAGGGGTGGGGGACAACCAGCCCCAGCATTTT,CASSEGVGDNQPQHF
TRBJ1-5,NA,NA,TRBV15,TGTGCCACCAGCGTAGGGGATGGGGTCAATCAGCCCCAGCATTTT,CATSVGDGVNQPQHF
TRBJ1-1,TRBD1,NA,TRBV11-2,TGTGCCAGCAGCCCTGACAGGGACACTGAAGCTTTCTTT,CASSPDRDTEAFF